This T cell receptor beta chain comes out of a study of cytomegalovirus exposure and HLA in healthy donors (dated by TCRdb to the late 2010s). Looking at the study overall: In an earlier analysis of fewer than 750 of the donors, about 260 Gb of sequence data and 120 million or so unique TCR beta sequences from roughly 180 million T cells were reported. Approximately 310 gigabases of sequencing data and approximately 85 million unique TCR sequences were included in an early release covering 550 to 800 HLA-typed donors. The genetic ancestry cluster associated with self-reported Caucasian donors included roughly 84% of the 300 to 450 genotyped donors. The study aimed to test whether cataloging public T cell receptors could reveal signatures of past pathogen exposure. The study used immunosequencing to profile the T cell repertoires of around 600 subjects and linked those repertoires to cytomegalovirus serostatus. Along with the roughly 610-subject first cohort, a separate validation cohort of around 120 different subjects was used. The study combined high-throughput TCR immunosequencing, statistical association of individual TCRs with disease status, and machine learning to predict cytomegalovirus infection status. In a later analysis, previously published TCR beta repertoires from fewer than 750 donors were re-analyzed and high-resolution HLA genotyping was added so that TCR occurrence patterns could be studied. Rather than drawing on any new phenotypic data, the later analysis identified candidate immune exposures from TCR beta sequences and the way those sequences occurred across donors. An earlier analysis of some 600 of the donors applied high-throughput TCR beta sequencing to assess whether each TCR beta V gene segment acted as functional or pseudogenic. Donor age, sex, ethnicity and CMV serostatus were compiled together with the repertoire data. Genome-wide SNP genotypes for about 65% of the 666 donors were used in a later genetic analysis, which treated that subset as a discovery cohort. Every discovery cohort repertoire had been produced on one sequencing platform. Class I and class II HLA loci were covered by the typing at four-digit resolution. The number of donors typed differed by locus, with roughly 620-630 for A, B, C, DRB1 and DQB1, about 500 for DQA1, 600 to 610 for DPA1, and roughly 450 for DPB1. A few DR-DQ haplotypes were treated as single units for association and clustering because of strong linkage in the cohort. On average, roughly 200,000 unique TCR beta nucleotide sequences were sequenced per donor among about 400 genotyped donors of the cohort, with around 19% of those sequences being non-productive.

General study outcomes and caveats: A later analysis found that most CMV-associated TCR beta chains appeared HLA-restricted, with HLA associations seemingly driven largely by CMV exposure. The 87-base-pair reads could not distinguish some IMGT-functional V segments, including TRBV6-2 and TRBV6-3, so those segments were excluded. The study listed approximately 160 TCR beta chains as associated with cytomegalovirus. A later analysis associated approximately 17,000 TCR beta sequences with specific HLA alleles at a false discovery rate of 0.05. Across donors, most TCR sequences were observed very rarely, whereas some public TCRs were present in many individuals. It was suggested by the authors that the approach could potentially be generalized to other disease states and immunological phenotypes. Three of the identified cytomegalovirus-associated TCR beta chains were confirmed in vitro to be specific for cytomegalovirus antigens. Because counts were too low, seventeen rarely observed V segments, including chromosome 9 orphons, were excluded from the earlier analysis of 587 of the donors. Broadly in line with IMGT annotations, most TCR beta V segments showed up in productive rearrangements about 87% or about 30% of the time in an earlier analysis of about 500 of the donors. In a later analysis, several top co-occurrence clusters were reported to appear linked to parvovirus B19, influenza, CMV and Epstein-Barr virus. An association between a missense DCLRE1C variant and V-gene and J-gene trimming of TCR beta chains was found in a later genetic analysis and replicated in an independent cohort. A further reported finding was that TCR beta sequences accurately predicted the HLA-A and HLA-B alleles for most subjects in the first cohort. Compared with the 666-donor mean, donors in an Asian-associated ancestry cluster had fewer N-insertions in productive TCRs, according to a later genetic analysis. Immune exposure information for the cohort was limited to CMV serostatus. In this cohort, only TCR beta chains were sequenced, and detectable features were limited by the absence of alpha or paired-chain data. Cytomegalovirus status was reported to be diagnosed by the classifier with high specificity and sensitivity in both the original and validation cohorts. In a later analysis, TCR association rates were found to vary across HLA loci, with the most associated TCRs seen for DRB1 alleles and the fewest for HLA-C alleles. Sequencing depth was assumed to be roughly uniform across donors in the presence/absence analyses, though that assumption may not hold. The sequencing pipeline was judged likely to have produced a cluster of highly shared sequence variants as a technical artifact. HLA typing was unavailable for some donors at each locus, so association tests used only the typed subset. Assigning TCR associations to individual alleles was difficult when HLA alleles, especially DR and DQ, strongly co-occurred. Linkage disequilibrium might explain the correlated functional status among segregating V segments, but an unknown experimental factor could not be ruled out. In a later analysis, HLA-associated TCR beta chains were found to be more clonally expanded and to have lower generation probabilities than equally common non-associated chains.

The cohort was made up of hundreds of healthy bone marrow donors. At the time of sampling, all cohort members were nominally healthy, though unrecorded immune exposures were likely present. The donor was CMV seronegative and belonged to the group of over 300 seronegative cohort members. Each donor provided a peripheral blood sample, and peripheral blood mononuclear cells were used for TCR beta sequencing. The Qiagen DNeasy Blood Extraction Kit was used to extract genomic DNA from the blood cell samples. The receptor library was made with the immunoSEQ multiplex PCR assay. The multiplex PCR relied on a mix of 60 forward primers for TCR Vbeta segments and 13 reverse primers for TCR Jbeta segments. The CDR3 region of rearranged TCR beta genes was amplified from genomic DNA by a multiplex PCR assay. The Illumina HiSeq System was used to sequence the amplified TCR beta libraries as 87-base-pair reads. For the original study's pipeline: A later analysis tallied 75 million to 95 million unique TCR beta chains across the roughly 610 repertoires, and around 10 million of those chains were shared by two or more donors. Raw reads were error-corrected and collapsed into unique sequences with a nearest-neighbor algorithm that merged closely related sequences to remove PCR and sequencing errors. Alignment of CDR3 sequences to IMGT reference sequences was used to assign V, D and J gene segments. For a sequence to be retained, a match of at least six nucleotides to both a V gene segment and a J gene segment was required. Rearrangements were classified as productive when the CDR3 lacked stop codons and remained in frame with V and J, and all other rearrangements were classified as non-productive. CDR3 was defined according to IMGT convention as the region running from the second conserved V-encoded cysteine to the conserved J-encoded phenylalanine. The earlier analysis of around 640 of the donors excluded sequences that lacked an unambiguous match to a single V gene segment. In an earlier analysis of 587 of the donors, V segments were called functional above 56.7% productive rearrangements and were called segregating when the between-donor standard deviation exceeded 5%. A statistical classification framework was built to diagnose cytomegalovirus status from the catalog of TCR beta chain sequences. V and J gene assignment, in a later analysis, came from comparing TCR nucleotide sequences with IMGT/GENE-DB human TR gene sequences. The TCRdist pipeline was used in a later analysis to assign CDR3 sequences and most-parsimonious VDJ recombination scenarios. A later analysis defined each TCR beta chain by its CDR3 amino acid sequence plus V-gene family, and excluded reads lacking a unique V-gene family. As a way to deal with suspected cross-contamination and a sequencing artifact, a later analysis dropped nearly 600 nucleotide sequences that were highly shared and had low generation probability. For each public chain, a later analysis derived a clonal expansion index from normalized ranks of inferred template counts within each repertoire. In a later analysis, generation probabilities were computed with a VDJ recombination model fitted to out-of-frame rearrangements, and the resulting probabilities were checked against IGoR. In a later analysis, hypergeometric tests were used to score TCR-TCR, TCR-HLA and TCR-CMV co-occurrence, with a repertoire-size bias correction applied to TCR pairs. False discovery rates were estimated in a later analysis by permuting HLA or CMV assignments 20 times. A later analysis grouped co-occurring TCRs with DBSCAN, adding TCRdist sequence similarity when clustering within HLA-allele-positive subsets. For co-occurrence clustering, repertoires with fewer than 30,000 or more than 120,000 public chains were excluded, along with 5 or 6 repertoires with anomalous nucleotide sharing. In TCRdb, the immuneACCESS table is reduced to in-frame sequences with V and J assigned. These tables do not hold every clone; where another copy was compared, an unresolved V gene accounts for under half, and the others remain unexplained. The V and J calls and the clone size are those of that table, but D and trimming were determined from the DNA. The sample table contains some 150,000 clones; only one count was recorded for 79% of them. The ten biggest clones cover about 2% of the sample.

Looking up the germline V gene yields CDR1 ENHRY and CDR2 SYGVKD. V and J are trimmed by 3 bases and 4 bases, and the gene matches miss 8 bases of the junction. The CDR3 numbers 15 residues from cysteine through phenylalanine. Only CDR3 DNA remains: 45 bases, in frame from the first base. In regard to this clone: Which antigen it targets is not known. Qualities for individual bases were not recorded, and no much larger clone is one base off.

Recombination linked TRBV10-3 to TRBJ1-1, and 7 junctional nucleotides match TRBD1. The TCR originated in a man aged 40-49 years in good health and CMV-seronegative. The sample consisted of PBMCs. The bases read TGTGCCATCAGTGATATTTTACCAGGGGGCACTGAAGCTTTCTTT. Protein translation: CAISDILPGGTEAFF.